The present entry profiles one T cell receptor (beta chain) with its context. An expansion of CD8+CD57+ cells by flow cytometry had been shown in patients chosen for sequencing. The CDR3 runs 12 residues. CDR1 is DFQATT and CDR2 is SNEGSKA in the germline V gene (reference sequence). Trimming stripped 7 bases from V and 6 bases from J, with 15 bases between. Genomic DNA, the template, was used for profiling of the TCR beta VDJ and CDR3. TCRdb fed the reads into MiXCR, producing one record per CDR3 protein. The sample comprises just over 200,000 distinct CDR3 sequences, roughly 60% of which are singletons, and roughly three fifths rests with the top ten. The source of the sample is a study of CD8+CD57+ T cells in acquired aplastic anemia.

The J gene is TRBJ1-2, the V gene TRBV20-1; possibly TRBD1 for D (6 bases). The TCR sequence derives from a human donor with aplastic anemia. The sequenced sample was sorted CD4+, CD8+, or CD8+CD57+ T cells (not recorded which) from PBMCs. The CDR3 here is CSVPRGLDGYTF. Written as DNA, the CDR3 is TGCAGTGTCCCTAGGGGGTTGGATGGCTACACCTTC.